The TCR beta chain described here comes from a study of regulatory T cells in long-lasting Graves disease. The authors built TCR beta libraries using iRepertoire HTBI primers and Arm-PCR of CDR3 regions. Original processing notes: Sample data revealed approximately 62 TRBV and 14 TRBJ segments. TCRdb recomputed calls from the multiplex PCR reads with MiXCR, one row per CDR3 protein. Clone size and V and J calls follow TCRdb, not the original study. The data hold around 230,000 distinct CDR3 sequences, with about 16% observed a single time. Whole-study results and caveats: A reduction in accuracy may have resulted from the small sample size. Gene preferences differed: TRBV28, TRBJ1-2, TRBJ2-5 in persistent cases.

Concerning this clonotype: The antigen is unknown. A far more abundant clone sits one base away, making this likely a read error.

CDR3 size: 14 residues. CDR1 SGDLS and CDR2 YYNGEE come from the germline V gene. Indicated time point: newly diagnosed GD, antithyroid drugs for less than 3 months. PBMC RNA was the source of the TCR library. This TCR derives from a female donor with Graves disease. J is TRBJ2-7 and V is TRBV9; no clear D. The source was peripheral blood mononuclear cells (PBMCs), collected at new diagnosis, from a patient treated with antithyroid drugs. The CDR3 region is CASSTPDGSYEHYF. The DNA for the CDR3 is TGTGCCAGCAGCACCCCGGACGGCTCCTACGAGCATTACTTC. Using reference TRBV9 and TRBJ2-7 for the parts outside the CDR3, the full variable domain is DSGVTQTPKHLITATGQRVTLRCSPRSGDLSVYWYQQSLDQGLQFLIQYYNGEERAKGNILERFSAQQFPDLHSELNLSSLELGDSALYFCASSTPDGSYEHYFGPGTRLTVT.